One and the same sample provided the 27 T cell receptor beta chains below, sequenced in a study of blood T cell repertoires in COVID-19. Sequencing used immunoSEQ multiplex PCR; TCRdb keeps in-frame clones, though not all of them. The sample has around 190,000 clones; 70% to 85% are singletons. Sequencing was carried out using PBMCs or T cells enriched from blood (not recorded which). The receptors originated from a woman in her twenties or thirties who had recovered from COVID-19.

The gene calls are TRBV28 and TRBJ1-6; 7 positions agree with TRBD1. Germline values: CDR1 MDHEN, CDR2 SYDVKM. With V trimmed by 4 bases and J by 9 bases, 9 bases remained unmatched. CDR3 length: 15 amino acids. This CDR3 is CASSSPQGRGSPLHF. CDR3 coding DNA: TGTGCCAGCAGTTCCCCACAGGGGAGAGGTTCACCCCTCCACTTT.

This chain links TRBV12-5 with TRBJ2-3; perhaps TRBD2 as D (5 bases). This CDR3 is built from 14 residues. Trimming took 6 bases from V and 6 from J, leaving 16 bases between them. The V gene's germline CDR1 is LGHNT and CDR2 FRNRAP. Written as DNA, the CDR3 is TGTGCTAGTGGGGGGAATTCGGGGTCCGATACGCAGTATTTT. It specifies CASGGNSGSDTQYF.

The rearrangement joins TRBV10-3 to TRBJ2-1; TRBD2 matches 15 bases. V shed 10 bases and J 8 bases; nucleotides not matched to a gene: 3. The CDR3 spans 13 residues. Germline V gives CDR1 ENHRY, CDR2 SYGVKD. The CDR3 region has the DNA TGTGCCACCCGGACTAGCGGGGGGGATGAGCAGTTCTTC. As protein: CATRTSGGDEQFF.

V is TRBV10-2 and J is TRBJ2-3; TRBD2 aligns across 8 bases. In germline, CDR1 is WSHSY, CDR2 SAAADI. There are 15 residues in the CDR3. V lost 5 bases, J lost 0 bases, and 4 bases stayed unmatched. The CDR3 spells CASSTSGRSTDTQYF. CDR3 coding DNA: TGCGCCAGCAGTACTAGCGGACGAAGCACAGATACGCAGTATTTT.

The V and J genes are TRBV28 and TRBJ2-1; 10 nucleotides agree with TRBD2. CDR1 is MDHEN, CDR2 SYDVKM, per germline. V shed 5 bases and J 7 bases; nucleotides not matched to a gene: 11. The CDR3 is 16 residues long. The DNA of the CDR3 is TGTGCCAGCAGTCCCAGGGGAGCGGGAGGGCCTAATGAGCAGTTCTTC. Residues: CASSPRGAGGPNEQFF.

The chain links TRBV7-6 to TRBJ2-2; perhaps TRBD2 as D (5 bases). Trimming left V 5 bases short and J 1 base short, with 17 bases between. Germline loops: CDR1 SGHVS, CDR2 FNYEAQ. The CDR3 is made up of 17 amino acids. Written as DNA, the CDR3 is TGTGCCAGCAGCCCTGGACTCCCTGGCGGGAACACCGGGGAGCTGTTTTTT. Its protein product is CASSPGLPGGNTGELFF.

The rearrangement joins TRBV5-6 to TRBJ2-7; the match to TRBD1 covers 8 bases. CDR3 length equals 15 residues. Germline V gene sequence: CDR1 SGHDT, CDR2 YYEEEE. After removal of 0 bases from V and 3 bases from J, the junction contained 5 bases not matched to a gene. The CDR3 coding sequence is TGTGCCAGCAGCTTGGGTGGGACAGGTCGCTACGAGCAGTACGTC. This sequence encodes CASSLGGTGRYEQYV.

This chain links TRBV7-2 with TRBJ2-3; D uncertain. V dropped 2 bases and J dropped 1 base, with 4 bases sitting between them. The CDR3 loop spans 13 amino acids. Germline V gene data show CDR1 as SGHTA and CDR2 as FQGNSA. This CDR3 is CASSLTGTDTQYF. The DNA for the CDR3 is TGTGCCAGCAGCTTAACGGGCACAGATACGCAGTATTTT.

DNA of the CDR3: TGTGCCAGCAGCCCTAGACTAGCGGGAGTGTACGAGCAGTACTTC. The encoded protein is CASSPRLAGVYEQYF. The rearrangement joins TRBV27 to TRBJ2-7, with TRBD2 identical over 12 bases. V shed 6 bases and J 4 bases; nucleotides not matched to a gene: 7. The germline gives CDR1 MNHEY, CDR2 SMNVEV (reference sequence). This CDR3 has 15 amino acids.

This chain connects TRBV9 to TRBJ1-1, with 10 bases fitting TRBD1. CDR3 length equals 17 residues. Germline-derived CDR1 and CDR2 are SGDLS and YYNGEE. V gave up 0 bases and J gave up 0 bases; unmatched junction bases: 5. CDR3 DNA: TGTGCCAGCAGCGTAGTCTCGACAGGGGGCTTGAACACTGAAGCTTTCTTT. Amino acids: CASSVVSTGGLNTEAFF.

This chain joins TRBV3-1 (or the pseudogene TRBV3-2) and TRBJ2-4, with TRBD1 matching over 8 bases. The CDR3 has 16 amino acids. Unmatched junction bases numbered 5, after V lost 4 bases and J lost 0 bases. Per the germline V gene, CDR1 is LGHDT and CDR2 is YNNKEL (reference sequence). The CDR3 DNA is TGTGCCAGCAGCCTCGGACAGGGCATAGCCAAAAACATTCAGTACTTC. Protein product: CASSLGQGIAKNIQYF.

This chain's CDR3 is CASSPGSTYEQYF. The CDR3 DNA reads TGTGCCAGCAGCCCAGGTTCGACCTACGAGCAGTACTTC. This chain connects TRBV11-3 to TRBJ2-7; D call uncertain. Trimming left V 5 bases short and J 2 bases short, with 10 bases between. The CDR3 sequence is 13 residues long. Germline lookup yields CDR1 SGHNT and CDR2 YENEEA.

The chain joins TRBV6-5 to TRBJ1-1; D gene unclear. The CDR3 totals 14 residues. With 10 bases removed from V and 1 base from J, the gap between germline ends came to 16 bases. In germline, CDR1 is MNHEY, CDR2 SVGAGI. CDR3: CANKERAGNTEAFF. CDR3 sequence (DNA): TGTGCCAACAAAGAGAGGGCGGGGAACACTGAAGCTTTCTTT.

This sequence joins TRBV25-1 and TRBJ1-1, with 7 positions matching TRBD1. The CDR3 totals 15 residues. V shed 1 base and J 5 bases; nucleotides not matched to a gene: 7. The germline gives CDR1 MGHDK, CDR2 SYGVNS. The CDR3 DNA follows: TGTGCCAGCAGTGAATTAAGGGTCAGGGGGACTGAAGCTTTCTTT. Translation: CASSELRVRGTEAFF.

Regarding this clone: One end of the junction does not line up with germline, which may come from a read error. CDR3: CASSPAGREIARF. The CDR3 DNA sequence: TGTGCCAGTAGTCCGGCAGGGAGGGAAATCGCCCGATTC. The V and J genes are TRBV19 and TRBJ1-2; tentatively, D is TRBD1 (5 bases). From germline, CDR1 is LNHDA and CDR2 SQIVND (reference sequence). The CDR3 is 13 amino acids.

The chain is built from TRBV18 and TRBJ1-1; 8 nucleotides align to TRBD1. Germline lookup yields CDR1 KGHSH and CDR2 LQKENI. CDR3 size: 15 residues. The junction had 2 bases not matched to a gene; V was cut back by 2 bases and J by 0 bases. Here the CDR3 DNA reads TGTGCCAGCTCACCAGCCAGGGGGCTGAACACTGAAGCTTTCTTT. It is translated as CASSPARGLNTEAFF.

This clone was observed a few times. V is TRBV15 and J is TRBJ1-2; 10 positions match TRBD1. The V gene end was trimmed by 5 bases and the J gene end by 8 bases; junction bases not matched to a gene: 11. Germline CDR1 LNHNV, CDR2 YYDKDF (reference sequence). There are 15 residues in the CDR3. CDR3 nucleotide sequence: TGTGCCACCAGCCCTATGGGGACAGGGGTTCAAGGCTACACCTTC. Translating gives CATSPMGTGVQGYTF.

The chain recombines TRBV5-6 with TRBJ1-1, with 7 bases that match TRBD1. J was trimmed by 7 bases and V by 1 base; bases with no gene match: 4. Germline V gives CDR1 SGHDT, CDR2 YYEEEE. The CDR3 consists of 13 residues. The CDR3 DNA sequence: TGTGCCAGCAGCTTGAGGGGGCGCCGTGAAGCTTTCTTT. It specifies CASSLRGRREAFF.

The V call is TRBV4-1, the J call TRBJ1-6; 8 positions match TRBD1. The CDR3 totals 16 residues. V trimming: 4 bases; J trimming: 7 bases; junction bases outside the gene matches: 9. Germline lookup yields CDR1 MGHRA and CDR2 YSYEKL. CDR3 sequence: CASSLPGTGRNSPLHF. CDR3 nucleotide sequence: TGCGCCAGCAGCCTCCCCGGGACAGGCCGGAATTCACCCCTCCACTTT.

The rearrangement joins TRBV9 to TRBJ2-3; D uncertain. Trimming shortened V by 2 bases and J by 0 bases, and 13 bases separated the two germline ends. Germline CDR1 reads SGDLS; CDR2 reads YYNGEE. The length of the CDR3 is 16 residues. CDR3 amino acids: CASSVLSQVSTDTQYF. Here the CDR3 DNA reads TGTGCCAGCAGCGTCTTAAGTCAGGTCAGCACAGATACGCAGTATTTT.

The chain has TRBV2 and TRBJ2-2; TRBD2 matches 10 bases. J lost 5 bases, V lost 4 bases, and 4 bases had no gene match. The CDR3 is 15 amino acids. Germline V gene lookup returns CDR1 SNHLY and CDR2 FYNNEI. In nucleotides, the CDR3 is TGTGCCAGCAGTGTGGGACTAGCGATGACCGGGGAGCTGTTTTTT. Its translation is CASSVGLAMTGELFF.

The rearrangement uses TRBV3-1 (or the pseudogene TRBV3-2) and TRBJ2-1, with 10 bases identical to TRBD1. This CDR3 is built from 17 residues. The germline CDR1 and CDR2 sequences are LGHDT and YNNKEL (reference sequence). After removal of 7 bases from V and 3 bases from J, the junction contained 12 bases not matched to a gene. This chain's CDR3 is CASNQLTGTGVYNEQFF. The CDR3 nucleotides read TGTGCCAGCAACCAGCTAACGGGGACAGGGGTCTACAATGAGCAGTTCTTC.

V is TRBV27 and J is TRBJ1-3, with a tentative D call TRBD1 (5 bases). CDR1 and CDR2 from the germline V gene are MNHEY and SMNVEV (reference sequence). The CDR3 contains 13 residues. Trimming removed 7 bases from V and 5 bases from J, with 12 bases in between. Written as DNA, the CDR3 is TGTGCCAGCATCCCTCAGGACAGAAACACCATATATTTT. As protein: CASIPQDRNTIYF.

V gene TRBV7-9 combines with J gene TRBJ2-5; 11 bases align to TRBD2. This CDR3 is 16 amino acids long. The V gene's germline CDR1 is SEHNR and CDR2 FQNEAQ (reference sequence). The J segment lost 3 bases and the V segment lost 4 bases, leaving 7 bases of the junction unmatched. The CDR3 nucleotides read TGTGCCAGCAGCTCGTTAACTAGCGGGGGTAAAGAGACCCAGTACTTC. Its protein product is CASSSLTSGGKETQYF.

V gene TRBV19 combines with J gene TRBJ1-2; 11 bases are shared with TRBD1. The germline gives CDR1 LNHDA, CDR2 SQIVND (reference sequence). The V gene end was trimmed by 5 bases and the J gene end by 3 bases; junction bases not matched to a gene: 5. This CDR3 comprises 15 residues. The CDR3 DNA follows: TGTGCCAGTAGTCCCTCGGGACAGGGGGACTATGGCTACACCTTC. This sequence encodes CASSPSGQGDYGYTF.

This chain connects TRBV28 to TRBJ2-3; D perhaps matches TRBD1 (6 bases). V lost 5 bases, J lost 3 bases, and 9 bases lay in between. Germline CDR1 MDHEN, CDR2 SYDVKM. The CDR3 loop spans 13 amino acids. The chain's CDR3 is CASSTTGTDTQYF. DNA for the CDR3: TGTGCCAGCAGTACAACAGGGACAGATACGCAGTATTTT.

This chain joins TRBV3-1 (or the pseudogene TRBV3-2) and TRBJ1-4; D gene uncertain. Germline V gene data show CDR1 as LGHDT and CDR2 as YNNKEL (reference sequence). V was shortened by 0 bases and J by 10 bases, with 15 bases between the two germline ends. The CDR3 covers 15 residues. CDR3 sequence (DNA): TGTGCCAGCAGCCAAGAAGGAAGTCGGGCGGGAAAACTGTTTTTT. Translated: CASSQEGSRAGKLFF.